What follows are 29 T cell receptor beta chains derived from one specimen sequenced in a study of blood T cells in healthy people across ages (dated by TCRdb to the mid-2010s). Library construction relied on 5' RACE. Sequenced on an Illumina HiSeq 2500. The second PCR ran for roughly 7 to 11 cycles and used a J-beta primer mix along with a sample-barcoded 5' primer. Through fastp at Q25 and MiXCR, TCRdb rebuilt clones from the public reads, retaining in-frame beta chains. CDR3 protein sequences are deduplicated, and each keeps its most common genes and DNA. The sample table holds roughly 1,100,000 distinct CDR3 sequences, of which approximately 25% were seen once. The ten biggest clones cover around 0.7% of the sample. The sample was also linked to a second study, of T cells of mothers and their children.

The sequenced sample was blood. The receptors originated from a girl between 2 and 10 years old in good health.

The chain combines TRBV7-6 with TRBJ2-2, with a weak D call TRBD1 (5 bases). The CDR3 runs to 14 residues. Germline values: CDR1 SGHVS, CDR2 FNYEAQ. V lost 3 bases, J lost 6 bases, and 11 bases lay in between. The CDR3 sequence is CASSLNRSPGELFF. Here the CDR3 DNA reads TGTGCCAGCAGCTTGAACAGGAGCCCCGGGGAGCTGTTTTTT.

This clonotype was found once. The chain links TRBV9 to TRBJ2-5; 8 bases agree with TRBD2. Trimming took 0 bases from V and 2 from J; bases not matched to a gene: 3. The CDR3 sequence is 15 residues long. CDR1 is SGDLS and CDR2 is YYNGEE in the germline V gene. CDR3 protein: CASSVAGGPQETQYF. For the CDR3, the DNA is TGTGCCAGCAGCGTAGCGGGGGGGCCTCAAGAGACCCAGTACTTC.

V gene TRBV28 combines with J gene TRBJ2-4; D remains unclear. V was pared by 2 bases and J by 0 bases, with 11 bases between. This CDR3 contains 16 residues. Looked up from germline, CDR1 is MDHEN and CDR2 is SYDVKM. CDR3 loop: CASSLAAPLAKNIQYF. CDR3 nucleotides: TGTGCCAGCAGTTTAGCAGCTCCTCTAGCCAAAAACATTCAGTACTTC. The variable domain in full, completed from reference TRBV28 and TRBJ2-4, reads DVKVTQSSRYLVKRTGEKVFLECVQDMDHENMFWYRQDPGLGLRLIYFSYDVKMKEKGDIPEGYSVSREKKERFSLILESASTNQTSMYLCASSLAAPLAKNIQYFGAGTRLSVL.

On this clonotype itself: The junction departs from germline at one end; a sequencing error may be responsible. The chain uses TRBV5-6 and TRBJ2-5, with a possible D match to TRBD1 (6 bases). The germline V gene has CDR1 SGHDT and CDR2 YYEEEE. CDR3 length: 16 residues. The CDR3 spells CASSLAPAGVKETQYF. CDR3 nucleotides: TGTGCCAGCAGCTTGGCTCCGGCAGGGGTCAAGGAGACCCAGTACTTT.

The chain carries TRBV6-6 and TRBJ1-4; TRBD1 might be the D (6 bases). V gave up 4 bases and J gave up 9 bases, with 12 bases separating them. The CDR3 runs 13 residues. Per germline, CDR1 MNHNY and CDR2 SVGAGI (reference sequence). CDR3 in amino acids: CASSFVDRQKLFF. The CDR3 DNA reads TGTGCCAGCAGTTTCGTAGACAGGCAAAAACTGTTTTTT.

This clonotype was counted only a few times. V is TRBV9 and J is TRBJ1-4, with a tentative D call TRBD1 (5 bases). CDR1 is SGDLS, CDR2 YYNGEE, per germline. There are 15 residues in the CDR3. V dropped 1 base and J dropped 6 bases, with 13 bases sitting between them. CDR3 region: CASSVSSGRDEKLFF. The DNA for the CDR3 is TGTGCCAGCAGCGTAAGCTCAGGGCGAGATGAAAAACTGTTTTTT.

The chain joins TRBV20-1 to TRBJ2-5; the match to TRBD1 covers 7 bases. CDR1 and CDR2 from the germline V gene are DFQATT and SNEGSKA (reference sequence). V shed 3 bases, J shed 7 bases, and the junction held 11 bases outside the gene matches. The CDR3 loop spans 14 amino acids. The chain's CDR3 is CSARRGPSDGTQYF. CDR3 bases: TGCAGTGCTAGGAGGGGGCCCAGCGATGGGACCCAGTACTTC.

This clonotype has more than one count but fewer than ten. This sequence joins TRBV20-1 and TRBJ2-6, with D uncertain. V shed 7 bases and J shed 1 base, with 8 bases lying between them. The CDR3 length is 13 residues. Per germline, CDR1 DFQATT and CDR2 SNEGSKA (reference sequence). In DNA form, the CDR3 reads TGCAGTGGGCGGCGATCTGGGGCCAACGTCCTGACTTTC. Its translation: CSGRRSGANVLTF.

V usage is TRBV4-2 and J usage is TRBJ1-1; D may be TRBD1 (5 bases). V was cut by 2 bases and J by 1 base, with 11 bases left in between. There are 15 residues in the CDR3. The germline V gene has CDR1 LGHNA and CDR2 YNFKEQ. CDR3 nucleotide sequence: TGTGCCAGCAGCCAACGATCAGGGAAGAACACTGAAGCTTTCTTT. This translates into CASSQRSGKNTEAFF.

This chain uses TRBV4-2 with TRBJ2-5; 8 bases line up with TRBD2. Germline V gene sequence: CDR1 LGHNA, CDR2 YNFKEQ. This CDR3 region has 17 residues. The V and J ends lost 4 bases and 2 bases, in that order; junction bases with no gene match: 12. The CDR3 DNA is TGTGCCAGCAGCCCCGGAGTAGCGGGGTATTTTCAAGAGACCCAGTACTTC. Translated: CASSPGVAGYFQETQYF.

The chain is built from TRBV9 and TRBJ2-3, with 7 bases that match TRBD2. The length of the CDR3 is 18 residues. Germline V lookup: CDR1 SGDLS, CDR2 YYNGEE. The V and J ends lost 0 bases and 5 bases, in that order; junction bases with no gene match: 15. In DNA form, the CDR3 reads TGTGCCAGCAGCGTAGAAATGGCGGGAGTAACCGGGAGAGATACGCAGTATTTT. Protein product: CASSVEMAGVTGRDTQYF.

This clonotype showed up just a few times. V usage is TRBV4-2 and J usage is TRBJ2-5; TRBD1 matches 8 bases. The CDR3 contains 15 residues. The germline CDR1 and CDR2 sequences are LGHNA and YNFKEQ. V lost 3 bases to trimming and J lost 3 bases; unmatched junction nucleotides: 6. The CDR3 reads CASSQDHRGEETQYF. DNA for the CDR3: TGTGCCAGCAGCCAGGACCACAGGGGGGAAGAGACCCAGTACTTC.

This chain connects TRBV14 to TRBJ2-2; D may be TRBD2 (6 bases). The CDR3 loop spans 16 amino acids. In germline, CDR1 is SGHDN, CDR2 FVKESK. V was trimmed by 1 base and J by 5 bases, leaving 14 bases between them. CDR3: CASSQVYGGSTGELFF. In nucleotides, the CDR3 is TGTGCCAGCAGCCAAGTGTACGGGGGATCTACCGGGGAGCTGTTTTTT.

The chain uses TRBV29-1 and TRBJ2-5, with a tentative D call TRBD2 (5 bases). V gave up 3 bases and J gave up 7 bases, with 12 bases separating them. Germline values: CDR1 SQVTM, CDR2 ANQGSEA. There are 12 residues in the CDR3. The chain's CDR3 is CSVDAGIGTQYF. The CDR3, as DNA: TGCAGCGTTGACGCCGGGATTGGGACCCAGTACTTC.

This clonotype appeared a few times. The J gene is TRBJ1-2, the V gene TRBV9; D is unclear. Germline V lookup: CDR1 SGDLS, CDR2 YYNGEE. This CDR3 is built from 14 residues. Trimming shortened V by 5 bases and J by 4 bases, and 15 bases separated the two germline ends. CDR3 region: CASRPMGEAYGYTF. The CDR3 nucleotides read TGTGCCAGCAGACCGATGGGAGAAGCCTATGGCTACACCTTC. Looking up the rest from reference TRBV9 and TRBJ1-2 gives the full variable domain: DSGVTQTPKHLITATGQRVTLRCSPRSGDLSVYWYQQSLDQGLQFLIQYYNGEERAKGNILERFSAQQFPDLHSELNLSSLELGDSALYFCASRPMGEAYGYTFGSGTRLTVV.

This chain links TRBV6-5 with TRBJ2-5; TRBD1 might be the D (6 bases). Trimming removed 6 bases from V and 1 base from J, with 12 bases in between. Per germline, CDR1 MNHEY and CDR2 SVGAGI. This CDR3 comprises 14 residues. Here the CDR3 reads CASSDQGLQETQYF. The CDR3 region has the DNA TGTGCCAGCAGCGACCAGGGGCTCCAAGAGACCCAGTACTTC.

V gene TRBV12-3 or TRBV12-4 combines with J gene TRBJ1-6; 7 bases are shared with TRBD1. The CDR3 consists of 14 residues. V was clipped by 5 bases and J by 10 bases; unmatched bases: 8. CDR3: CASSPFPTGSPLHF. DNA of the CDR3: TGTGCCAGCAGTCCCTTTCCGACAGGGTCACCCCTCCACTTT.

This clonotype was seen more than once but under ten times. The chain links TRBV7-2 to TRBJ2-5; 14 bases line up with TRBD2. This CDR3 has 17 residues. Germline CDR1 reads SGHTA; CDR2 reads FQGNSA. V trimming: 2 bases; J trimming: 5 bases; junction bases outside the gene matches: 7. As DNA, the CDR3 is TGTGCCAGCAGCTTAAGGACTAGCGGGGGGTTTGCTGAGACCCAGTACTTC. Translated, it gives CASSLRTSGGFAETQYF.

The rearrangement joins TRBV28 to TRBJ1-1; 7 positions match TRBD1. Losses at the gene ends were 10 bases for V and 0 bases for J; bases not matched to a gene: 8. CDR1 is MDHEN and CDR2 is SYDVKM in the germline V gene. The CDR3 loop spans 14 amino acids. The CDR3 loop is CATELGQLNTEAFF. The CDR3 nucleotides read TGTGCCACGGAACTGGGACAGCTGAACACTGAAGCTTTCTTT.

V is TRBV7-9 and J is TRBJ1-2, with 7 positions matching TRBD1. The V segment lost 10 bases and the J segment 6 bases; nucleotides outside the gene matches: 11. CDR3 length equals 13 residues. The germline gives CDR1 SEHNR, CDR2 FQNEAQ (reference sequence). The CDR3 region has the DNA TGTGCCACCATAACCGGGACAGTGAATGGCTACACCTTC. It yields the protein CATITGTVNGYTF.

The chain carries TRBV12-5 and TRBJ1-1; no clear D gene. V lost 4 bases, J lost 5 bases, and 14 bases lay in between. This CDR3 region has 14 residues. CDR1 LGHNT and CDR2 FRNRAP come from the germline V gene. CDR3 loop: CASGYSLGWTEAFF. DNA of the CDR3: TGTGCTAGTGGTTATTCTTTAGGGTGGACTGAAGCTTTCTTT.

This clonotype was found a few times. The chain recombines TRBV5-1 with TRBJ2-1, with 10 bases matching TRBD1. The CDR3 spans 14 residues. Germline trimming cut 4 bases from V and 8 bases from J; bases unmatched to any gene: 6. Germline values: CDR1 SGHRS, CDR2 YFSETQ. The CDR3 here is CASSRDRGEDEQFF. CDR3 sequence (DNA): TGCGCCAGCAGCCGGGACAGGGGTGAGGATGAGCAGTTCTTC.

This clonotype came up many times. The CDR3 here is CASSADHPGTDTQYF. The DNA of the CDR3 is TGCGCCAGCAGTGCGGACCACCCTGGCACAGATACGCAGTATTTT. J is TRBJ2-3 and V is TRBV10-1; no clear D gene. Germline CDR1 WNHNN, CDR2 SYGVQD (reference sequence). V lost 4 bases to trimming and J lost 1 base, with 12 bases between them. This CDR3 has 15 residues.

In its sample, this clonotype was seen many times. This chain links TRBV10-2 with TRBJ1-2; no clear D gene. Per germline, CDR1 WSHSY and CDR2 SAAADI. The CDR3 loop spans 12 amino acids. Trimming took off 6 bases at V and 6 bases at J, with 11 bases between the two ends. CDR3 bases: TGCGCCAGCAGGTGGGAAAACGATGGCTACACCTTC. As protein: CASRWENDGYTF.

The chain carries TRBV4-1 and TRBJ2-7, with a tentative D call TRBD2 (5 bases). In germline, CDR1 is MGHRA, CDR2 YSYEKL. V was clipped by 1 base and J by 1 base, with 11 bases between them. The CDR3 runs to 15 residues. CDR3 in amino acids: CASSQGGSLSYEQYF. In nucleotides, the CDR3 is TGCGCCAGCAGCCAAGGTGGGAGCTTATCCTACGAGCAGTACTTC.

The chain employs TRBV12-3 or TRBV12-4 and TRBJ2-1; 12 positions agree with TRBD2. The V gene end was trimmed by 5 bases and the J gene end by 10 bases; junction bases not matched to a gene: 3. The CDR3 loop spans 13 amino acids. This chain's CDR3 is CASSPGLAGEQFF. As DNA, the CDR3 is TGTGCCAGCAGTCCGGGACTAGCGGGCGAGCAGTTCTTC.

Note on this clonotype: Since a much larger clone is just one base distant, this may be a read error. Written as DNA, the CDR3 is TGTGCCAACAGTTTTTCTTGGACCTACGAGCAGTACTTC. Translated: CANSFSWTYEQYF. The chain combines TRBV28 with TRBJ2-1; D is undetermined. The J call could be wrong; TRBJ2-7 is a better fit for the DNA end. This CDR3 is built from 13 residues. From germline, CDR1 is MDHEN and CDR2 SYDVKM.

The V and J genes are TRBV7-9 and TRBJ1-1; no clear D gene. The V end lost 6 bases, the J end lost 2 bases, and 10 bases lay between the germline ends. The CDR3 has 13 amino acids. From germline, CDR1 is SEHNR and CDR2 FQNEAQ (reference sequence). CDR3 protein: CASRPPANTEAFF. The CDR3 region has the DNA TGTGCCAGCAGACCCCCAGCAAACACTGAAGCTTTCTTT. The whole variable domain, filled in from reference TRBV7-9 and TRBJ1-1, reads DTGVSQNPRHKITKRGQNVTFRCDPISEHNRLYWYRQTLGQGPEFLTYFQNEAQLEKSRLLSDRFSAERPKGSFSTLEIQRTEQGDSAMYLCASRPPANTEAFFGQGTRLTVV.

This clonotype was counted between two and nine times. J is TRBJ2-7 and V is TRBV7-3, with 8 bases lining up with TRBD1. The V gene's germline CDR1 is SGHTA and CDR2 FQGTGA. J lost 3 bases, V lost 1 base, and 5 bases had no gene match. The CDR3 consists of 15 residues. The chain's CDR3 is CASSLMPGGGYEQYF. CDR3 nucleotide sequence: TGTGCCAGCAGCTTAATGCCAGGGGGCGGCTACGAGCAGTACTTC.